A selection of T cell receptor beta chains follows, all from one sample in a study of blood T cell repertoires in COVID-19. Profiled with immunoSEQ multiplex PCR; TCRdb holds only in-frame clones, not every one. The repertoire holds 95,000 to 110,000 clones, with over 70% as singletons. Sequenced material: peripheral blood. The receptors here all came from a man between 45 and 60 years old with acute or convalescent COVID-19. Each CDR3 is given with its conserved first and last residue. D genes are given only for firm matches. The size entry is marked missing in some rows and otherwise reads once, few, many or a size class.

TRBV27,-,-,TRBJ2-5,CASSLRYQETQYF,TGTGCCAGCAGTTTACGGTACCAAGAGACCCAGTACTTC
TRBV18,-,TRBD2,TRBJ2-1,CASSPWRTSGRGSYNEQFF,TGTGCCAGCTCACCATGGAGGACTAGCGGGAGAGGGTCCTACAATGAGCAGTTCTTC
TRBV2,once,-,TRBJ1-6,CASISDSLYSPLHF,TGTGCCAGCATCTCGGACAGCCTGTATTCACCCCTCCACTTT
TRBV28,many,-,TRBJ2-2,CASSSLARTGELFF,TGTGCCAGCAGCTCCCTAGCGAGGACCGGGGAGCTGTTTTTT
TRBV5-1,-,-,TRBJ2-3,CASSGEGGTNTDTQYF,TGCGCCAGCAGCGGGGAGGGAGGGACAAACACAGATACGCAGTATTTT
TRBV7-2,-,TRBD2,TRBJ2-6,CASSSLAGGLWGGANVLTF,TGTGCCAGCAGCTCCTTAGCGGGAGGCCTATGGGGAGGGGCCAACGTCCTGACTTTC
TRBV27,-,-,TRBJ1-5,CASSPSYSNQPQHF,TGTGCCAGCAGTCCCAGTTATAGCAATCAGCCCCAGCATTTT
TRBV29-1,-,-,TRBJ2-3,CSVVPGVRDTQYF,TGCAGCGTCGTCCCGGGAGTTAGGGATACGCAGTATTTT
TRBV10-3,-,-,TRBJ2-5,CAISESRQPQETQYF,TGTGCCATCAGTGAGTCGAGACAGCCCCAAGAGACCCAGTACTTC
TRBV3-1/TRBV3-2,once,TRBD1,TRBJ2-7,CASSQLFGSGGEQYF,TGTGCCAGCAGCCAGCTTTTTGGTTCAGGGGGCGAGCAGTACTTC
TRBV24-1,-,TRBD2,TRBJ2-3,CATSLGLAETDTQYF,TGTGCCACTTCTCTGGGACTAGCGGAAACAGATACGCAGTATTTT
TRBV3-1/TRBV3-2,-,-,TRBJ2-1,CASSSPENYLNEQFF,TGTGCCAGCAGTTCTCCGGAAAACTATCTCAATGAGCAGTTCTTC
TRBV28,-,TRBD2,TRBJ2-1,CASRNSGPPYNEQFF,TGTGCCAGCAGAAATAGCGGGCCCCCCTACAATGAGCAGTTCTTC
TRBV13,-,-,TRBJ2-7,CASSDRFTIYEQYF,TGTGCCAGCAGTGACAGGTTTACCATCTACGAGCAGTACTTC
TRBV3-1/TRBV3-2,-,-,TRBJ2-2,CASSRRGTGELFF,TGTGCCAGCAGCCGCCGGGGGACCGGGGAGCTGTTTTTT
TRBV18,-,TRBD1,TRBJ1-6,CASSPTGDYNSPLHF,TGTGCCAGCTCACCAACAGGGGACTATAATTCACCCCTCCACTTT
TRBV18,few,-,TRBJ1-1,CASSPMTANTEAFF,TGTGCCAGCTCACCGATGACAGCGAACACTGAAGCTTTCTTT
TRBV10-3,-,TRBD2,TRBJ2-7,CAISESSASGSYEQYF,TGTGCCATCAGTGAGTCGTCTGCTAGCGGATCCTACGAGCAGTACTTC
TRBV19,-,-,TRBJ1-3,CASTRDLGNTIYF,TGTGCCAGTACCCGGGACTTGGGAAACACCATATATTTT
TRBV7-9,-,-,TRBJ2-2,CASSGGTTNTGELFF,TGTGCCAGCAGCGGTGGGACAACGAACACCGGGGAGCTGTTTTTT
TRBV19,-,-,TRBJ2-7,CASSMGTSAYEQYF,TGTGCCAGTAGTATGGGGACTTCAGCCTACGAGCAGTACTTC
TRBV11-3,-,-,TRBJ2-7,CASSFRTRVTYEQYF,TGTGCCAGCAGCTTCAGGACGAGGGTCACCTACGAGCAGTACTTC
TRBV30,few,TRBD1,TRBJ2-3,CASQGAADTQYF,TGTGCCTCCCAGGGGGCGGCGGATACGCAGTATTTT
TRBV3-1/TRBV3-2,-,TRBD2,TRBJ2-5,CASSPPLRGSGKLQETQYF,TGTGCCAGCAGCCCCCCTCTCCGAGGTAGCGGGAAACTCCAAGAGACCCAGTACTTC
TRBV5-1,-,TRBD2,TRBJ2-1,CASSLDGTSGIDEQFF,TGCGCCAGCAGCTTGGATGGGACTAGCGGGATCGATGAGCAGTTCTTC
TRBV19,once,TRBD1,TRBJ2-7,CASSDGQAPYEQYF,TGTGCCAGTAGTGATGGACAGGCCCCCTACGAGCAGTACTTC
TRBV11-2,-,-,TRBJ2-7,CASSRDGNSYEQYF,TGTGCCAGCAGTCGAGACGGGAACTCCTACGAGCAGTACTTC
TRBV15,-,-,TRBJ1-1,CATSRDLLTGNTEAFF,TGTGCCACCAGCAGAGATTTACTGACGGGGAACACTGAAGCTTTCTTT
TRBV5-1,-,TRBD2,TRBJ2-5,CASSFNTGRETQYF,TGCGCCAGCAGCTTTAATACCGGGAGGGAGACCCAGTACTTC
TRBV6-5,-,-,TRBJ1-6,CASSRAGRTNSPLHF,TGTGCCAGCAGTAGAGCGGGACGGACAAATTCACCCCTCCACTTT
TRBV5-1,-,TRBD1,TRBJ1-1,CASSLGQGFSTEAFF,TGCGCCAGCAGCTTGGGACAGGGGTTCTCCACTGAAGCTTTCTTT
TRBV27,-,-,TRBJ2-1,CASSHPWGQSSYNEQFF,TGTGCCAGCAGTCACCCCTGGGGGCAGAGCTCCTACAATGAGCAGTTCTTC
TRBV28,-,TRBD2,TRBJ2-7,CASSFPGGYEQYF,TGTGCCAGCAGTTTTCCGGGAGGCTACGAGCAGTACTTC
TRBV9,-,TRBD2,TRBJ2-2,CASSVGLAGVTGELFF,TGTGCCAGCAGCGTCGGGCTAGCGGGAGTCACCGGGGAGCTGTTTTTT
TRBV15,-,-,TRBJ2-5,CATSREVEAQETQYF,TGTGCCACCAGCAGAGAAGTTGAGGCTCAAGAGACCCAGTACTTC
TRBV11-3,few,-,TRBJ1-5,CASSLGGGGNQPQHF,TGTGCCAGCAGCTTAGGAGGAGGGGGCAATCAGCCCCAGCATTTT
TRBV2,-,-,TRBJ2-1,CASRDGGYNEQFF,TGTGCCAGCAGGGACGGGGGCTACAATGAGCAGTTCTTC
TRBV4-1,-,-,TRBJ2-5,CASSQVRGETQYF,TGCGCCAGCAGCCAAGTCAGGGGAGAGACCCAGTACTTC
TRBV19,-,TRBD1,TRBJ2-7,CASSIAPGTGSLGQYF,TGTGCCAGTAGTATAGCCCCCGGGACAGGGTCTTTGGGGCAGTACTTC
TRBV7-9,-,TRBD2,TRBJ2-5,CASSPTSGHETQYF,TGTGCCAGCAGTCCGACTAGCGGGCATGAGACCCAGTACTTC
TRBV3-1/TRBV3-2,many,TRBD2,TRBJ2-7,CASSQGVMSGDYEQYF,TGTGCCAGCAGCCAAGGAGTTATGAGCGGGGATTACGAGCAGTACTTC
TRBV27,once,TRBD1,TRBJ1-6,CASANQGAFSPLHF,TGTGCCAGCGCTAACCAGGGGGCTTTTTCACCCCTCCACTTT
TRBV4-1,-,-,TRBJ2-1,CASSQVGLYNEQFF,TGCGCCAGCAGCCAAGTGGGCTTATACAATGAGCAGTTCTTC
TRBV24-1,-,TRBD2,TRBJ2-1,CATSDPGTQGGGEQFF,TGTGCCACCAGTGATCCCGGGACTCAGGGCGGGGGTGAGCAGTTCTTC
TRBV19,few,-,TRBJ2-1,CASTMGEVKYNEQFF,TGTGCCAGTACCATGGGGGAGGTCAAATACAATGAGCAGTTCTTC
TRBV5-1,once,TRBD2,TRBJ2-3,CASSAGLAGVADTQYF,TGCGCCAGCAGCGCCGGACTAGCGGGAGTGGCAGATACGCAGTATTTT